The clone carrying this T cell receptor (beta chain) was recorded a few times. Its matching antigen is unknown. The V and J ends lost 1 base and 5 bases, in that order; junction bases with no gene match: 11. The CDR3 covers 17 residues. Per germline, CDR1 SGHVS and CDR2 FQNEAQ. The data stem from a study of T-cell reconstitution after alpha-beta-depleted transplantation in children. General study findings and limits: The high TCRbeta diversity at day 60 in some patients came from surviving recipient T cells and thymic progenitors. Approximately two months post-transplant, alpha-beta T cells reportedly originated from several hundred expanded graft clones.

Unique molecular identifiers were incorporated during preparation of the TCRbeta library. TCRdb called the PCR reads again in MiXCR, with one record for every CDR3 protein. The sample has roughly 100,000 distinct CDR3 sequences; approximately 6% are singletons. The source material was PBMCs, mostly from graft donor cells, sampled 60 days after TCRalphabeta/CD19-depleted stem cell transplant. This sequence joins TRBV7-8 and TRBJ2-5; 9 bases are shared with TRBD1. The TCR sequence derives from a female patient aged 2-10 years who had a stem cell transplant for Fanconi anemia, so the T cells may come from the graft donor. The CDR3 DNA is TGTGCCAGCAGCTTAGGGGAGACCGCCGGGACAGGGGAGACCCAGTACTTC. Protein product: CASSLGETAGTGETQYF.